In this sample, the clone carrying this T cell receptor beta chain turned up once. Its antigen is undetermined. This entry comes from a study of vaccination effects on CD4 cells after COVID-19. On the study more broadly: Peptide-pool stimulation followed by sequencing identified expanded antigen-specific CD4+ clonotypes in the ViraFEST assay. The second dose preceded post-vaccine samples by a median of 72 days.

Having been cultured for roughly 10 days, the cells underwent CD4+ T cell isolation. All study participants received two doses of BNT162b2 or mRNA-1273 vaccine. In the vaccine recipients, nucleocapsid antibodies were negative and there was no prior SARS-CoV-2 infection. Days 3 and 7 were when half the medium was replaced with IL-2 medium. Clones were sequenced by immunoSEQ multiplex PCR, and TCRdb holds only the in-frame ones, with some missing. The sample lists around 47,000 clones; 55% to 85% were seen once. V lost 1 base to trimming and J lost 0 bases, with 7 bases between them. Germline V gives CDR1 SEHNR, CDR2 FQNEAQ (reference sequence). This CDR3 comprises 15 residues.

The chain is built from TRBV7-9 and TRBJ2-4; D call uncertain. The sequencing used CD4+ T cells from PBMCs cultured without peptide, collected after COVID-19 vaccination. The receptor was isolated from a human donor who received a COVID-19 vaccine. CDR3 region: CASSLGDLAKNIQYF. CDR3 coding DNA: TGTGCCAGCAGCTTAGGGGATCTAGCCAAAAACATTCAGTACTTC.